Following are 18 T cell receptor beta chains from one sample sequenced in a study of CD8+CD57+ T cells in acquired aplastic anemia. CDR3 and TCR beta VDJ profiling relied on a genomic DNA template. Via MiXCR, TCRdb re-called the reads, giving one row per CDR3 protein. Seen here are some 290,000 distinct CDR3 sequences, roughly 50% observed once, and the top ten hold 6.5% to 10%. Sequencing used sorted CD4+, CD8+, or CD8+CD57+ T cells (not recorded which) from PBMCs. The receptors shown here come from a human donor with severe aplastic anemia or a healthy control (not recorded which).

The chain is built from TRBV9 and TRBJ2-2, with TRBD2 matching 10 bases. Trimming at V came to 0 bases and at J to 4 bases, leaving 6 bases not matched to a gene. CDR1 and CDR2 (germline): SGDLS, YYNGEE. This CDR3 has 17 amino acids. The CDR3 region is CASSVDSSGGTTGELFF. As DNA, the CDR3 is TGTGCCAGCAGCGTAGACAGTAGCGGGGGGACCACCGGGGAGCTGTTTTTT.

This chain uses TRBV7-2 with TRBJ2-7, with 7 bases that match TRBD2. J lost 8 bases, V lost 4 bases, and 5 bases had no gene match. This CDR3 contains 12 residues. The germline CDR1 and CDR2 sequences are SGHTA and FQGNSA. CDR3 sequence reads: CASSSSGTKQYF. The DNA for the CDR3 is TGTGCCAGCAGCTCGTCCGGGACTAAGCAGTACTTC.

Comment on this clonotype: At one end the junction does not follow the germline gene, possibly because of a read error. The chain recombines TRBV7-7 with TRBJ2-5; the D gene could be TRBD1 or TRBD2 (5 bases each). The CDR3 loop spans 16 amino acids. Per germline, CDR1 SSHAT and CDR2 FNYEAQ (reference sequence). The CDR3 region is CASSSTPGTTQETQYF. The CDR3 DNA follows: TGTGCTAGCAGCTCCACTCCCGGGACCACCCAAGAGACCCAGTACTTC.

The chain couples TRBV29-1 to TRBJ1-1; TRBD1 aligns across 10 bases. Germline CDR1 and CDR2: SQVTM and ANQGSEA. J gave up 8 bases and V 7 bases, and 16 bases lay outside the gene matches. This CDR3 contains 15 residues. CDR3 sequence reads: CSAGLGTGVGGEAFF. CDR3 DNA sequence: TGCAGCGCTGGCTTAGGGACAGGGGTTGGGGGCGAAGCTTTCTTT. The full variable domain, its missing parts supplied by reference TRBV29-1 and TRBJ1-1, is SAVISQKPSRDICQRGTSLTIQCQVDSQVTMMFWYRQQPGQSLTLIATANQGSEATYESGFVIDKFPISRPNLTFSTLTVSNMSPEDSSIYLCSAGLGTGVGGEAFFGQGTRLTVV.

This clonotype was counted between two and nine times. As DNA, the CDR3 is TGTGCCAGCACCCCTCTCGGCGCGGGGGATACGCAGTATTTT. Its protein product is CASTPLGAGDTQYF. The chain has TRBV7-9 and TRBJ2-3; tentative D call: TRBD2 (6 bases). The germline V and J ends were trimmed by 7 bases and 6 bases, with 17 bases remaining between them. Germline CDR1 SEHNR, CDR2 FQNEAQ (reference sequence). The CDR3 contains 14 residues.

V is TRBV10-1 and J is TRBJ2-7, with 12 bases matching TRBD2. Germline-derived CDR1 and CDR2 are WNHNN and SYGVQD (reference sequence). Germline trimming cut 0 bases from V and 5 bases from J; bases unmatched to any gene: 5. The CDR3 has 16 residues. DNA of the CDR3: TGCGCCAGCAGTGAGTCCGGACTAGCGGGATCCGACGAGCAGTACTTC. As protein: CASSESGLAGSDEQYF.

CDR3 residues: CASSPGGQGRNIQYF. Written as DNA, the CDR3 is TGTGCCAGCAGCCCCGGGGGACAGGGCAGGAACATTCAGTACTTC. The V and J genes are TRBV2 and TRBJ2-7; 9 bases are a match to TRBD1. The J call may be faulty, since TRBJ2-4 better matches the DNA end. CDR3 size: 15 residues. Germline V gene sequence: CDR1 SNHLY, CDR2 FYNNEI.

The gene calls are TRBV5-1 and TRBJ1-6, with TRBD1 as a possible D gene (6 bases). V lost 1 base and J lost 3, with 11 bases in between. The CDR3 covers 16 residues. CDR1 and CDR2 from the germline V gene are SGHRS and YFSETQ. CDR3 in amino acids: CASSLSGAVYNSPLHF. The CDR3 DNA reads TGCGCCAGCAGCTTGTCAGGGGCAGTCTATAATTCACCCCTCCACTTT.

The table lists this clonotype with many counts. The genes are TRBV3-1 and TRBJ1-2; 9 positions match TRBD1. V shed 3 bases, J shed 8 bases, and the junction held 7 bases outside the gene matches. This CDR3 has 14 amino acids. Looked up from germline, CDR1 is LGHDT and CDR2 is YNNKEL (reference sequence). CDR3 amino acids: CASSQGNRGRGYTF. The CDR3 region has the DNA TGTGCCAGCAGCCAGGGGAACAGGGGGCGAGGCTACACCTTC. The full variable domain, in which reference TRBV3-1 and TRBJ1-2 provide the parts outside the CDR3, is DTAVSQTPKYLVTQMGNDKSIKCEQNLGHDTMYWYKQDSKKFLKIMFSYNNKELIINETVPNRFSPKSPDKAHLNLHINSLELGDSAVYFCASSQGNRGRGYTFGSGTRLTVV.

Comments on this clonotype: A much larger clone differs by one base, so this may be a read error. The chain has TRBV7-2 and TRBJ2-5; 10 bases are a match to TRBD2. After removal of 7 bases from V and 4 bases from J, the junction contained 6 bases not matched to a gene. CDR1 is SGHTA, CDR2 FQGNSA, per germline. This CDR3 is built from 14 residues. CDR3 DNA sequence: TGTGCCAGCACCGGACTAGCGGAGGGAGAGACCCAGTACTTC. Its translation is CASTGLAEGETQYF.

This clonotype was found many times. CDR3 sequence: CAISNRDLPNSPLHF. CDR3 coding DNA: TGTGCCATCAGTAACCGGGATCTCCCTAATTCACCCCTCCACTTT. The chain is built from TRBV10-3 and TRBJ1-6; D not resolved. Trimming shortened V by 5 bases and J by 6 bases, and 14 bases separated the two germline ends. This CDR3 region has 15 residues. The germline CDR1 and CDR2 sequences are ENHRY and SYGVKD.

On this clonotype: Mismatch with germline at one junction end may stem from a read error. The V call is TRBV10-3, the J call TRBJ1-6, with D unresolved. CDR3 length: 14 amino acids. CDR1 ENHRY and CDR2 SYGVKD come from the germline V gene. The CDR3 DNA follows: TGTGCCATCGGTGATGGTCAAGATAATTCGCCCCTCCACTTT. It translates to CAIGDGQDNSPLHF.

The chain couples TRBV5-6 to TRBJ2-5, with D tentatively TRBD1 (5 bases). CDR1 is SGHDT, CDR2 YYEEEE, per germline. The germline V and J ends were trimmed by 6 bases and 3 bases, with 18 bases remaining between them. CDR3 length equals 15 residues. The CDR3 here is CASTSFRLREETQYF. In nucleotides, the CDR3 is TGTGCCAGCACCTCGTTTCGTCTCAGGGAAGAGACCCAGTACTTC.

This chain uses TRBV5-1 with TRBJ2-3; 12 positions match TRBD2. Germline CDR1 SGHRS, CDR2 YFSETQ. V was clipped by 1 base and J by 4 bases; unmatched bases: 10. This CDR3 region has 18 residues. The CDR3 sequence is CASSLSPPSGGVADTQYF. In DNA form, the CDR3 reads TGCGCCAGCAGCTTGAGCCCCCCTAGCGGGGGGGTGGCAGATACGCAGTATTTT.

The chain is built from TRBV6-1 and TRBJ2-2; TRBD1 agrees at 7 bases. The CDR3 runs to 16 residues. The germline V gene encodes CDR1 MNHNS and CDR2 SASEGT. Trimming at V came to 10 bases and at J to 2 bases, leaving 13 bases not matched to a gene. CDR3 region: CAIKGGGQVNTGELFF. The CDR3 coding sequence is TGTGCCATCAAAGGCGGAGGACAGGTCAACACCGGGGAGCTGTTTTTT.

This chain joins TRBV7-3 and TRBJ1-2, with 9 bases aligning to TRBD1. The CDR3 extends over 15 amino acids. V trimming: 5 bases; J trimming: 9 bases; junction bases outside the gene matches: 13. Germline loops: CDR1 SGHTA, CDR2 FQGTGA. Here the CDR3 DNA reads TGTGCCAGCAGCCCGTACCCGGGACAGGGCGTGCGCTACACCTTC. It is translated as CASSPYPGQGVRYTF.

This CDR3 reads CASSSPGTISSYEQYF. The CDR3, as DNA: TGCGCCAGCAGCTCCCCCGGGACAATCTCCTCCTACGAGCAGTACTTC. The V call is TRBV5-1, the J call TRBJ2-7; D might be TRBD1 (6 bases). The CDR3 length is 16 residues. Germline CDR1 reads SGHRS; CDR2 reads YFSETQ. With 3 bases removed from V and 0 bases from J, the gap between germline ends came to 16 bases. The full variable domain, completed using reference TRBV5-1 and TRBJ2-7, is KAGVTQTPRYLIKTRGQQVTLSCSPISGHRSVSWYQQTPGQGLQFLFEYFSETQRNKGNFPGRFSGRQFSNSRSEMNVSTLELGDSALYLCASSSPGTISSYEQYFGPGTRLTVT.

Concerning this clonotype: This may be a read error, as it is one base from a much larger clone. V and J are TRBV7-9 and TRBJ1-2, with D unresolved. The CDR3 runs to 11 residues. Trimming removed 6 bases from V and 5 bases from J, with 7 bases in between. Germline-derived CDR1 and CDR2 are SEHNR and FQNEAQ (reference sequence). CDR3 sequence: CASSIVYGYTF. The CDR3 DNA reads TGTGCCAGCAGTATCGTTTATGGCTACACCTTC.